This T cell receptor beta chain came from a study of beta chain features in type 1 diabetes. Study observations and caveats: Fewer junction insertions and more nucleotide deletions appeared in type 1 diabetes patients.

CD4+ naive, central memory, regulatory and stem cell-like memory cells were sorted via CD45RO/CCR7/CD25/CD127/CD95/CD27. CDR3 size: 15 residues. Between the trimmed V and J ends, which lost 1 base and 3 bases, there was a span of 10 bases. CDR1 is SGHTA, CDR2 FQGNSA, per germline. As concerns this clone: Its antigen is not known.

Since all of the isolated RNA was reverse transcribed, expressed TCRB transcripts were what got sequenced. Generated by immunoSEQ multiplex PCR, the TCRdb table keeps only in-frame clones and is missing some. The sample has 140,000 to 150,000 clones, 48% seen once. The genes are TRBV7-2 and TRBJ1-5; maybe TRBD1 (5 bases). Sequenced input: Tregs from blood. The TCR comes from a man younger than 35 in good health. CDR3 residues: CASSLGAGFNQPQHF. The CDR3 coding sequence is TGTGCCAGCAGCTTAGGGGCAGGGTTCAATCAGCCCCAGCATTTT.